This T cell receptor beta chain is from a study of radiotherapy plus CTLA-4 blockade in lung cancer. The wider study: Objective responses were observed in 15% to 20% of patients, and disease control was achieved by roughly 31%.

CDR1 and CDR2 from the germline V gene are MNHNS and SASEGT. The CDR3 runs 15 residues. Trimming removed 3 bases at V and 2 bases at J, with 13 bases between. Sequencing used immunoSEQ multiplex PCR; TCRdb keeps in-frame clones, though not all of them. The table lists 75,000 to 100,000 clones, 65% to 75% of them singletons. Focal radiation with ipilimumab CTLA-4 blockade was given to patients with chemo-refractory metastatic non-small-cell lung cancer. The sample in question was peripheral blood, obtained from a patient treated with radiotherapy plus ipilimumab. This TCR derives from a human donor with non-small cell lung cancer who had a partial response to radiotherapy plus ipilimumab. Some clones in this sample may be carry-over from other donors' samples. The genes are TRBV6-1 and TRBJ2-5, with a possible D match to TRBD2 (5 bases). The CDR3 coding sequence is TGTGCCAGCAGTGATCCCGGAGGCTTACAAGAGACCCAGTACTTC. Residues: CASSDPGGLQETQYF.